This T cell receptor (beta chain) was recorded in a study of T cells in Graves' hyperthyroidism and ophthalmopathy. Findings and limits, study-wide: Ophthalmopathy was model-predicted a median approximately 6.4 months pre-onset.

What was amplified from RNA transcripts were TCR beta CDR3 regions. The HTBI primer set served for first-round RT-PCR of the TCR CDR3. MiXCR was run by TCRdb on the multiplex PCR reads, yielding one entry per CDR3 protein. The sample consists of approximately 210,000 distinct CDR3 sequences, 15% to 20% of them appearing once. Of note for this clonotype: The antigen is undetermined. This could be a read error, since a much larger clone is one nucleotide away.

Diagnoses were made from clinical symptoms, serum measures (thyroxine and TRAb), thyroid ultrasound and orbital computed tomography. Germline loops: CDR1 DFQATT, CDR2 SNEGSKA (reference sequence). CDR3 length: 14 residues. V was cut by 3 bases and J by 5 bases, with 16 bases left in between. Sequenced input: blood. The TCR comes from a man aged 50 or older with Graves' hyperthyroidism. The rearrangement uses TRBV20-1 and TRBJ1-1; a weak D match, TRBD1 (5 bases). The CDR3 region is CSASWGNHGTEAFF. The CDR3 DNA reads as TGCAGTGCTAGCTGGGGGAATCATGGTACTGAAGCTTTCTTT.